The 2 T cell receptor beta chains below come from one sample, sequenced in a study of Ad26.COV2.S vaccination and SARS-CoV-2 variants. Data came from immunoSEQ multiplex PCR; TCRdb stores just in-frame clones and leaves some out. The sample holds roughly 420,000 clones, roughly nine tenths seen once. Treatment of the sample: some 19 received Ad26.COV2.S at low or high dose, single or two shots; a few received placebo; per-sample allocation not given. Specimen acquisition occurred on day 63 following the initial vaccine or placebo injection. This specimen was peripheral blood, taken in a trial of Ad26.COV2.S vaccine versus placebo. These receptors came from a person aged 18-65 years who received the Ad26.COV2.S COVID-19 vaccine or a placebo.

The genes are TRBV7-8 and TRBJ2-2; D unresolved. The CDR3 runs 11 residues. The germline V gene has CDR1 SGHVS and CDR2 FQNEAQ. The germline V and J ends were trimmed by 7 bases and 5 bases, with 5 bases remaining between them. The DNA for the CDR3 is TGTGCCAGCACGGTGACCGGGGAGCTGTTTTTT. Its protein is CASTVTGELFF.

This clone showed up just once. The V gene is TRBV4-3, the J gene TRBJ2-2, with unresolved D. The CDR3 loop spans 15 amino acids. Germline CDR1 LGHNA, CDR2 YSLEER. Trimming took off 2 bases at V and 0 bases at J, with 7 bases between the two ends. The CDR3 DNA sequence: TGCGCCAGCAGCCAATGGGCCCCGAACACCGGGGAGCTGTTTTTT. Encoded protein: CASSQWAPNTGELFF.